Listed here is a single T cell receptor beta chain. The entry originates in a study of identical twins. Via MiXCR, TCRdb re-called the 5' RACE reads, giving one row per CDR3 protein. This sample carries around 1.7 million distinct CDR3 sequences, 25% to 35% of them seen once, and the ten largest clones take 0.25% to 0.3%. Sequenced input: cord blood. The sequence was obtained from a newborn girl in good health.

Here the CDR3 reads CSASSGLKYEQYF. CDR3 DNA: TGCAGTGCTAGTTCAGGCCTAAAATACGAGCAGTACTTC. This sequence joins TRBV20-1 and TRBJ2-7; D remains ambiguous. The CDR3 loop spans 13 amino acids. The V gene lost 3 bases and the J gene lost 4 bases, with 13 bases spanning the gap. Germline-derived CDR1 and CDR2 are DFQATT and SNEGSKA (reference sequence).